This entry concerns a single TCR beta chain. The antigen is unknown. The PCR made use of 60 Vbeta and 13 Jbeta primers. Study processing details: An analysis performed later counted 75 million to 80 million unique TCR beta chains (roughly 11 million of them shared). Some clones are missing from TCRdb's copy, which holds only in-frame ones; the method was immunoSEQ multiplex PCR. V, J and clone size are taken as reported in that table, and D and trimming were inferred from the DNA itself. The sample consists of more than 140,000 clones, about 80% of them appearing once. The data stem from a study of cytomegalovirus exposure and HLA in healthy donors. Whole-study results and caveats: A prior analysis recorded that most TCR beta V segments were productive about 90% or about 30% of the time.

V shed 7 bases and J 6 bases; nucleotides not matched to a gene: 9. Per the germline V gene, CDR1 is SQVTM and CDR2 is ANQGSEA. The CDR3 sequence is 13 residues long. The rearrangement joins TRBV29-1 to TRBJ2-3; 8 positions match TRBD2. This receptor was obtained from a male donor in good health and CMV-seronegative. Specimen: PBMCs. The CDR3 protein is CSADREGPDTQYF. The CDR3 DNA reads as TGCAGCGCCGACCGGGAGGGCCCTGATACGCAGTATTTT.